This T cell receptor beta chain was recorded in a study of T cell repertoires in aging, cancer and after chemotherapy. Background on the study: Healthy donor repertoires were recorded over several months to years and showed clear clonal overlap. The whole study produced a dataset of about 8.8 million TCR reads. Study-level findings and limits: Age-matched healthy donors had significantly more diverse, less clonal blood TCR repertoires than untreated cancer patients. Loss of evenness, beyond lost richness, contributed to age-related TCR diversity decline in cancer patients.

Rearranged V-D-J TRB sequences were amplified with a mixed TRB-A/B primer pool. TCRdb ran MiXCR on the multiplex PCR reads and lists one entry per CDR3 protein. The sample includes approximately 8,300 distinct CDR3 sequences, roughly 33% of them seen just once. Amplification of TCR beta used genomic DNA extracted from peripheral blood. This clonotype was counted a few times. No antigen is known for it. V was trimmed by 4 bases and J by 0 bases, leaving 12 bases between them. Germline V gives CDR1 LNHDA, CDR2 SQIVND (reference sequence). This CDR3 comprises 15 residues. The V call is TRBV19, the J call TRBJ1-1; D is possibly TRBD1 (6 bases). Specimen: blood. The origin of this receptor is a human donor in good health. The donor label of this sample is uncertain. The CDR3: CASSRGGHVNTEAFF. In DNA, the CDR3 is TGTGCCAGTAGTAGGGGGGGACATGTGAACACTGAAGCTTTCTTT. Drawing the rest from reference TRBV19 and TRBJ1-1, the complete variable domain is DGGITQSPKYLFRKEGQNVTLSCEQNLNHDAMYWYRQDPGQGLRLIYYSQIVNDFQKGDIAEGYSVSREKKESFPLTVTSAQKNPTAFYLCASSRGGHVNTEAFFGQGTRLTVV.